Listed below are T cell receptor beta chains from one sample, sequenced in a study of blood T cell repertoires in COVID-19. The protocol was immunoSEQ multiplex PCR, while the TCRdb copy is restricted to in-frame clones and leaves out a portion. The sample lists roughly 150,000 clones, around 80% occurring once. Sequenced: PBMCs or T cells enriched from blood (not recorded which). These TCRs come from a man aged 65-85 years who had been exposed to COVID-19. CDR3s include the opening cysteine and the closing phenylalanine or tryptophan. A D gene is named only where the DNA matches it firmly. Only some rows state a clone size, as once, few, many or a class for expanded clones.

v_call: TRBV6-1; clone_size: -; d_call: TRBD2; j_call: TRBJ2-7; cdr3_aa: CASSERSGGPYEQYF; cdr3_nt: TGTGCCAGCAGTGAAAGAAGCGGGGGGCCCTACGAGCAGTACTTC
v_call: TRBV9; clone_size: -; d_call: -; j_call: TRBJ2-1; cdr3_aa: CASSVDPGNYNEQFF; cdr3_nt: TGTGCCAGCAGCGTAGACCCCGGGAACTACAATGAGCAGTTCTTC
v_call: TRBV19; clone_size: -; d_call: -; j_call: TRBJ1-4; cdr3_aa: CASSDRYSTNEKLFF; cdr3_nt: TGTGCCAGTAGTGACAGGTACTCAACTAATGAAAAACTGTTTTTT
v_call: TRBV6-2/TRBV6-3; clone_size: -; d_call: -; j_call: TRBJ2-1; cdr3_aa: CASSSGSIGGNEQFF; cdr3_nt: TGTGCCAGCAGTTCCGGGAGTATAGGAGGGAATGAGCAGTTCTTC
v_call: TRBV12-3/TRBV12-4; clone_size: few; d_call: TRBD1; j_call: TRBJ2-1; cdr3_aa: CASSPTGASEQFF; cdr3_nt: TGTGCCAGCAGCCCGACAGGGGCAAGTGAGCAGTTCTTC
v_call: TRBV4-2; clone_size: -; d_call: -; j_call: TRBJ2-5; cdr3_aa: CASSQGPRGLGETQYF; cdr3_nt: TGTGCCAGCAGCCAAGGGCCAAGGGGCCTGGGAGAGACCCAGTACTTC
v_call: TRBV28; clone_size: -; d_call: TRBD1; j_call: TRBJ1-5; cdr3_aa: CASSTGGGNQPQHF; cdr3_nt: TGTGCCAGCAGTACAGGGGGCGGCAATCAGCCCCAGCATTTT
v_call: TRBV28; clone_size: -; d_call: TRBD1; j_call: TRBJ2-1; cdr3_aa: CASSAPGQGKNEQFF; cdr3_nt: TGTGCCAGCAGTGCCCCCGGACAGGGGAAGAATGAGCAGTTCTTC
v_call: TRBV10-3; clone_size: -; d_call: TRBD2; j_call: TRBJ2-3; cdr3_aa: CATTLAGTDTQYF; cdr3_nt: TGTGCCACAACCCTAGCGGGCACAGATACGCAGTATTTT
v_call: TRBV27; clone_size: -; d_call: -; j_call: TRBJ1-2; cdr3_aa: CASSPSGGAVGYTF; cdr3_nt: TGTGCCAGCAGTCCTTCCGGGGGGGCGGTTGGCTACACCTTC
v_call: TRBV19; clone_size: -; d_call: TRBD1; j_call: TRBJ1-1; cdr3_aa: CASTQGTQQNTEAFF; cdr3_nt: TGTGCCAGCACACAGGGGACCCAACAGAACACTGAAGCTTTCTTT
v_call: TRBV24-1; clone_size: once; d_call: TRBD1; j_call: TRBJ1-5; cdr3_aa: CATSEGRQGERQPQHF; cdr3_nt: TGTGCCACCAGTGAGGGACGACAGGGGGAAAGACAGCCCCAGCATTTT
v_call: TRBV7-2; clone_size: once; d_call: -; j_call: TRBJ1-1; cdr3_aa: CASSLPRGGEAFF; cdr3_nt: TGTGCCAGCAGCTTACCTCGGGGGGGTGAAGCTTTCTTT
v_call: TRBV7-9; clone_size: -; d_call: -; j_call: TRBJ1-1; cdr3_aa: CASTPGAGTLNTEAFF; cdr3_nt: TGTGCCAGCACCCCAGGGGCAGGTACCCTGAACACTGAAGCTTTCTTT
v_call: TRBV28; clone_size: -; d_call: -; j_call: TRBJ1-5; cdr3_aa: CASTLDRTNQPQHF; cdr3_nt: TGTGCCAGCACCTTGGACAGAACCAATCAGCCCCAGCATTTT
v_call: TRBV19; clone_size: -; d_call: -; j_call: TRBJ1-3; cdr3_aa: CASRQGPSGNTIYF; cdr3_nt: TGTGCCAGTAGACAGGGCCCCTCTGGAAACACCATATATTTT
v_call: TRBV6-6; clone_size: few; d_call: -; j_call: TRBJ1-2; cdr3_aa: CASSSRTDYGYTF; cdr3_nt: TGTGCCAGCAGTTCAAGGACAGACTATGGCTACACCTTC
v_call: TRBV10-1; clone_size: -; d_call: TRBD2; j_call: TRBJ2-5; cdr3_aa: CASSLRGLAGHLETQYF; cdr3_nt: TGCGCCAGCAGTCTACGTGGACTAGCGGGGCACTTAGAGACCCAGTACTTC
v_call: TRBV28; clone_size: -; d_call: TRBD1; j_call: TRBJ2-7; cdr3_aa: CASKTGQGSYYEQYF; cdr3_nt: TGTGCCAGCAAAACCGGACAGGGATCATACTACGAGCAGTACTTC
v_call: TRBV19; clone_size: -; d_call: TRBD1; j_call: TRBJ1-6; cdr3_aa: CASSEQGGYNSPLHF; cdr3_nt: TGTGCCAGTAGTGAACAGGGGGGATATAATTCACCCCTCCACTTT
v_call: TRBV27; clone_size: -; d_call: -; j_call: TRBJ2-7; cdr3_aa: CASSLKMRAGYEQYF; cdr3_nt: TGTGCCAGCAGTTTAAAGATGAGGGCCGGGTACGAGCAGTACTTC
v_call: TRBV28; clone_size: -; d_call: -; j_call: TRBJ2-5; cdr3_aa: CASRGRDWETQYF; cdr3_nt: TGTGCCAGCAGGGGCAGGGACTGGGAGACCCAGTACTTC
v_call: TRBV19; clone_size: -; d_call: -; j_call: TRBJ1-2; cdr3_aa: CASSLQAQLGYTF; cdr3_nt: TGTGCCAGTAGCCTACAGGCTCAGCTTGGCTACACCTTC
v_call: TRBV9; clone_size: -; d_call: TRBD2; j_call: TRBJ2-2; cdr3_aa: CASSPIAGGTGELFF; cdr3_nt: TGTGCCAGCAGCCCGATAGCGGGAGGGACCGGGGAGCTGTTTTTT
v_call: TRBV7-2; clone_size: once; d_call: -; j_call: TRBJ2-5; cdr3_aa: CASSRDQETQYF; cdr3_nt: TGTGCCAGCAGCCGGGACCAAGAGACCCAGTACTTC
v_call: TRBV30; clone_size: -; d_call: TRBD1; j_call: TRBJ1-2; cdr3_aa: CAWSVAGGGFNYGYTF; cdr3_nt: TGTGCCTGGAGTGTAGCAGGGGGCGGATTTAACTATGGCTACACCTTC
v_call: TRBV6-4; clone_size: few; d_call: TRBD2; j_call: TRBJ2-1; cdr3_aa: CASSAGLAGRDEQFF; cdr3_nt: TGTGCCAGCAGTGCCGGACTAGCGGGAAGAGATGAGCAGTTCTTC
v_call: TRBV5-1; clone_size: -; d_call: TRBD2; j_call: TRBJ2-7; cdr3_aa: CASSLEGLAGGGEQYF; cdr3_nt: TGCGCCAGCAGCTTGGAGGGTCTAGCGGGAGGAGGCGAGCAGTACTTC
v_call: TRBV19; clone_size: -; d_call: -; j_call: TRBJ2-3; cdr3_aa: CASSRRPSTDTQYF; cdr3_nt: TGTGCCAGTAGTAGGAGGCCAAGCACAGATACGCAGTATTTT
v_call: TRBV5-8; clone_size: once; d_call: TRBD1; j_call: TRBJ2-3; cdr3_aa: CASSLGSGGETDTQYF; cdr3_nt: TGTGCCAGCAGCTTGGGATCAGGGGGCGAGACAGATACGCAGTATTTT
v_call: TRBV27; clone_size: -; d_call: -; j_call: TRBJ1-5; cdr3_aa: CASVARRGLNQPQHF; cdr3_nt: TGTGCCAGCGTGGCAAGGAGGGGCCTCAATCAGCCCCAGCATTTT
v_call: TRBV5-6; clone_size: -; d_call: -; j_call: TRBJ1-1; cdr3_aa: CASSPRQTLNTEAFF; cdr3_nt: TGTGCCAGCAGCCCACGACAGACACTGAACACTGAAGCTTTCTTT
v_call: TRBV12-3/TRBV12-4; clone_size: -; d_call: -; j_call: TRBJ2-4; cdr3_aa: CASSFNSNIQYF; cdr3_nt: TGTGCCAGCAGTTTCAATAGCAACATTCAGTACTTC
v_call: TRBV28; clone_size: -; d_call: TRBD2; j_call: TRBJ2-1; cdr3_aa: CASKGQGTGGYNEQFF; cdr3_nt: TGTGCCAGCAAAGGGCAGGGTACGGGAGGATACAATGAGCAGTTCTTC
v_call: TRBV7-6; clone_size: -; d_call: -; j_call: TRBJ2-3; cdr3_aa: CASSLGGLGTDTQYF; cdr3_nt: TGTGCCAGCAGCCTCGGGGGACTGGGTACAGATACGCAGTATTTT
v_call: TRBV7-2; clone_size: -; d_call: TRBD2; j_call: TRBJ2-3; cdr3_aa: CASSPRLAGGHTDTQYF; cdr3_nt: TGTGCCAGCAGCCCCCGACTAGCGGGAGGCCACACAGATACGCAGTATTTT
v_call: TRBV18; clone_size: -; d_call: TRBD2; j_call: TRBJ2-7; cdr3_aa: CASSPRLAGDGEQYF; cdr3_nt: TGTGCCAGCTCACCCCGACTAGCGGGAGACGGCGAGCAGTACTTC
v_call: TRBV12-3/TRBV12-4; clone_size: -; d_call: TRBD1; j_call: TRBJ1-1; cdr3_aa: CASSRQGTEAFF; cdr3_nt: TGTGCCAGCAGCCGACAGGGCACTGAAGCTTTCTTT
v_call: TRBV28; clone_size: -; d_call: -; j_call: TRBJ1-2; cdr3_aa: CASSSAGVGYGYTF; cdr3_nt: TGTGCCAGCAGTTCCGCAGGGGTAGGCTATGGCTACACCTTC
v_call: TRBV7-2; clone_size: -; d_call: -; j_call: TRBJ2-2; cdr3_aa: CASSTRLRPNTGELFF; cdr3_nt: TGTGCCAGCAGCACCAGACTTCGCCCTAACACCGGGGAGCTGTTTTTT
v_call: TRBV19; clone_size: -; d_call: -; j_call: TRBJ1-2; cdr3_aa: CASSMTGTNYGYTF; cdr3_nt: TGTGCCAGTAGTATGACAGGAACTAACTATGGCTACACCTTC
v_call: TRBV4-1; clone_size: -; d_call: TRBD2; j_call: TRBJ2-3; cdr3_aa: CASSQRSGTRDTQYF; cdr3_nt: TGCGCCAGCAGCCAAAGAAGCGGGACGAGAGATACGCAGTATTTT
v_call: TRBV5-1; clone_size: -; d_call: TRBD1; j_call: TRBJ1-1; cdr3_aa: CASNKGPGGGMNTEAFF; cdr3_nt: TGCGCCAGCAACAAAGGTCCAGGGGGCGGCATGAACACTGAAGCTTTCTTT
v_call: TRBV2; clone_size: few; d_call: -; j_call: TRBJ2-7; cdr3_aa: CASMRQTYEQYF; cdr3_nt: TGTGCCAGCATGCGGCAGACCTACGAGCAGTACTTC
v_call: TRBV6-4; clone_size: -; d_call: -; j_call: TRBJ1-3; cdr3_aa: CASSDFRQVGNTIYF; cdr3_nt: TGTGCCAGCAGTGACTTCCGACAGGTAGGAAACACCATATATTTT
v_call: TRBV14; clone_size: -; d_call: -; j_call: TRBJ1-5; cdr3_aa: CASSAYSNQPQHF; cdr3_nt: TGTGCCAGCAGCGCGTATAGCAATCAGCCCCAGCATTTT
v_call: TRBV7-6; clone_size: -; d_call: -; j_call: TRBJ2-3; cdr3_aa: CASSFSLADTQYF; cdr3_nt: TGTGCCAGCAGTTTTAGCTTAGCGGATACGCAGTATTTT
v_call: TRBV5-4; clone_size: few; d_call: TRBD2; j_call: TRBJ2-7; cdr3_aa: CASSWRAGGGSEQYF; cdr3_nt: TGTGCCAGCAGCTGGCGTGCGGGAGGGGGTTCCGAGCAGTACTTC
v_call: TRBV27; clone_size: -; d_call: -; j_call: TRBJ1-4; cdr3_aa: CASRPWGEREKLFF; cdr3_nt: TGTGCCAGCAGGCCATGGGGGGAGAGGGAAAAACTGTTTTTT
v_call: TRBV3-1/TRBV3-2; clone_size: -; d_call: TRBD1; j_call: TRBJ2-7; cdr3_aa: CASSPPGQGAREQYF; cdr3_nt: TGTGCCAGCAGCCCACCGGGACAGGGGGCGCGGGAGCAGTACTTC
v_call: TRBV7-3; clone_size: -; d_call: TRBD1; j_call: TRBJ2-3; cdr3_aa: CASSETPPGTATDTQYF; cdr3_nt: TGTGCCAGCAGCGAGACCCCCCCCGGGACAGCCACAGATACGCAGTATTTT
v_call: TRBV10-3; clone_size: -; d_call: TRBD2; j_call: TRBJ2-5; cdr3_aa: CAIRAGGQETQYF; cdr3_nt: TGTGCCATCAGGGCGGGGGGCCAAGAGACCCAGTACTTC
v_call: TRBV30; clone_size: -; d_call: TRBD2; j_call: TRBJ2-5; cdr3_aa: CAWRGLAETQYF; cdr3_nt: TGTGCCTGGCGGGGACTAGCAGAGACCCAGTACTTC
v_call: TRBV6-4; clone_size: -; d_call: TRBD1; j_call: TRBJ1-1; cdr3_aa: CASSAFEGATEAFF; cdr3_nt: TGTGCCAGCAGTGCCTTCGAGGGGGCCACTGAAGCTTTCTTT
v_call: TRBV27; clone_size: -; d_call: -; j_call: TRBJ2-2; cdr3_aa: CASSLAGPSNTGELFF; cdr3_nt: TGTGCCAGCAGTTTAGCGGGTCCCAGTAACACCGGGGAGCTGTTTTTT
v_call: TRBV18; clone_size: -; d_call: TRBD1; j_call: TRBJ1-2; cdr3_aa: CASSPDRAGDGYTF; cdr3_nt: TGTGCCAGCTCACCTGACAGGGCCGGCGATGGCTACACCTTC
v_call: TRBV5-4; clone_size: -; d_call: -; j_call: TRBJ2-6; cdr3_aa: CASSASEQGFLAPHVLTF; cdr3_nt: TGTGCCAGCTCAGCTTCAGAGCAGGGCTTCCTTGCACCTCACGTCCTGACTTTC
v_call: TRBV5-1; clone_size: -; d_call: TRBD1; j_call: TRBJ2-3; cdr3_aa: CASSAGTGRTDTQYF; cdr3_nt: TGCGCCAGCAGCGCCGGGACAGGGAGAACAGATACGCAGTATTTT